Listed here is a single T cell receptor beta chain. The antigen it binds to is not known. No much larger clone exists at a distance of one base, and base qualities are not known. At one collaborating source in Seattle, patients were enrolled during active infection and were followed longitudinally through the course of disease. Each collaborating institution followed its own protocols to collect whole blood in K2EDTA tubes. For TCRbeta analysis, collaborators shipped samples as frozen whole blood, isolated PBMCs, or DNA extracted from either of those sample types. The source of the sample is a study of blood T cell repertoires in COVID-19 (dated by TCRdb to the early 2020s). Describing the broader study: Samples covering the acute and convalescent phases of COVID-19 were provided by collaborators in the United States, Italy and Spain. The material from the prospective study consisted of cDNA or gDNA derived from T cells, B-cell-depleted T cells, or PBMCs. Deeply sampled blood TCRbeta repertoires from subjects exposed to, actively infected with, or recovered from COVID-19 were included in the dataset. The repertoires were released in a freely available public database meant as a resource for research on the immune response to SARS-CoV-2. The samples were drawn from the first 160 participants of the ongoing ImmuneRACE study and from 1,254 subjects provided by 6 global collaborators. A de-identified subject ID, COVID-19 status, age in years and sex were almost always included in the sample metadata. Where available, HLA class I and class II types were taken from metadata supplied by the sample provider and were not determined by assay-based typing.

What the research found in general, with its limitations: The quantity of clinical and demographic metadata differed by source and by participant and was supplied without curation.

TCRbeta CDR3 regions were amplified from genomic DNA by means of the immunoSEQ Assay, a bias-controlled multiplex PCR. The paper's processing steps were these. Nucleated cell counts per sample were estimated from amplification of reference gene primers within the assay. To quantify the absolute abundance of each unique TCRbeta CDR3 rearrangement, sequence reads were collapsed and filtered. For each sample, productive Simpson clonality was calculated as the square root of Simpson's diversity index over productive rearrangements. Sourced from immuneACCESS, this table was stored by TCRdb with only in-frame sequences that have V and J called. A share of the clones is absent; for the studies checked, an unresolved V gene accounts for under half, and the remainder has no known explanation. V and J calls and clone size come straight from that table; D and trimming were deduced from the DNA. Recorded for this sample are 80,000 or so clones; approximately 85% of them occurred a single time. The ten largest clones take up approximately 10% of the sample.

As encoded in the germline V gene (reference sequence), CDR1 is LNHDA while CDR2 is SQIVND. Measured from the cysteine to the phenylalanine, the CDR3 is 16 residues long. Only CDR3 DNA remains: 48 bases, in frame from the first base. From V the trimming removes 5 bases and from J it removes 2 bases, while the gene matches leave 11 bases of the junction unaccounted for. This TCR was recovered from a man between 60 and 70 years old with COVID-19, enrolled during active disease. The chain joins TRBV19 to TRBJ2-7, with 8 bases matching TRBD1. Sequencing was carried out using peripheral blood. The CDR3 corresponds to CASSSSGQGNPYEQYF. The nucleotide sequence reads TGTGCCAGTAGTTCTTCCGGACAGGGAAATCCCTACGAGCAGTACTTC.